The clone carrying this T cell receptor (beta chain) was found once. Its specificity is unknown. This record belongs to a study of OX40 agonist ivuxolimab in advanced cancers. Overall study: Ivuxolimab was delivered to patients intravenously every 2 weeks at doses spanning 0.01 to 10 mg/kg. Eligibility rules accepted prior anti-PD-1, anti-PD-L1 or anti-CTLA-4 therapy, and 40% to 50% had some.

Data came from immunoSEQ multiplex PCR; TCRdb stores just in-frame clones and leaves some out. The repertoire holds some 110,000 clones, with over 85% as singletons. From germline, CDR1 is LNHDA and CDR2 SQIVND (reference sequence). The CDR3 consists of 14 residues. V was shortened by 0 bases and J by 10 bases, with 13 bases between the two germline ends. Points from the study as a whole: Researchers did not establish what antigens the expanded peripheral T cells target. CD8+ T cells showed, on average, more clonal expansion than CD4+ cells.

The gene calls are TRBV19 and TRBJ2-4; D remains unclear. The sample here was CD4+ or CD8+ T cells sorted from blood, taken in a trial of the OX40 agonist ivuxolimab. This sequence was found in an adult with an advanced solid tumor such as melanoma, head and neck, liver or kidney cancer. CDR3 nucleotide sequence: TGTGCCAGTAGTATAGAATTTCTGGGCCATATTCAGTACTTC. Translating it yields CASSIEFLGHIQYF.